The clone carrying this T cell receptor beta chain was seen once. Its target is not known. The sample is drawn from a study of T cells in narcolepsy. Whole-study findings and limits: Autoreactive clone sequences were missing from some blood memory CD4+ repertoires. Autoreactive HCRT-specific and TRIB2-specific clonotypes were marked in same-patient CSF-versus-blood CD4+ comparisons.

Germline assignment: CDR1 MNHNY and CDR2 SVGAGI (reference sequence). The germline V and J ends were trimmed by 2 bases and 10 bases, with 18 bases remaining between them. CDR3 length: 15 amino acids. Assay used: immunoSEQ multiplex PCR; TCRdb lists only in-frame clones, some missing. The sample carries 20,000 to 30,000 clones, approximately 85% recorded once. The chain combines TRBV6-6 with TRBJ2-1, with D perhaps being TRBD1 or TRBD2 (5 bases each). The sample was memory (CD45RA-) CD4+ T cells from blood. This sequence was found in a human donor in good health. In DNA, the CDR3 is TGTGCCAGCAGTTACGAGTCCAGCTTACGGGACGAGCAGTTCTTC. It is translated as CASSYESSLRDEQFF.